This entry features one T cell receptor beta chain sequence. Clones were sequenced by immunoSEQ multiplex PCR, and TCRdb holds only the in-frame ones, with some missing. The top ten clones hold about 9% of a sample with roughly 92,000 clones, less than 95% of them seen once. The data derive from a study of OX40 agonist ivuxolimab in advanced cancers. Overall study: Two cutaneous melanoma patients and one hepatocellular carcinoma patient, three in all, had partial responses.

With baseline, cycle 4 day 1, and cycle 7 day 1 as timepoints, blood was sampled. The germline gives CDR1 SGHKS, CDR2 YYEKEE (reference sequence). Deletions cut 4 bases from V and 3 bases from J, with 11 bases between. The CDR3 loop spans 14 amino acids. Source: CD4+ or CD8+ T cells sorted from blood, taken in a trial of the OX40 agonist ivuxolimab. This receptor was taken from an adult with an advanced solid tumor such as melanoma, head and neck, liver or kidney cancer. The V gene is TRBV5-5, the J gene TRBJ1-5; a weak D match, TRBD1 (6 bases). CDR3 nucleotides: TGTGCCAGCAGCCAACAGGGATTCAATCAGCCCCAGCATTTT. Its translation: CASSQQGFNQPQHF.